The 30 T cell receptor beta chains below come from one sample, sequenced in a study of breast tumors, draining lymph nodes, adjacent tissues (dated by TCRdb to the mid-2010s). Lymph node samples came from the axillary draining lymph nodes of breast cancer patients. The library was made by multiplex PCR. The instrument was an Illumina HiSeq 2000. TCRdb cleaned the public reads at Q25 with fastp, built clones with MiXCR and kept in-frame beta chains. Merged by CDR3 protein, the rows form single entries marked with the most common genes and DNA. A total of about 140,000 distinct CDR3 sequences appear in this sample, 30% to 35% of them only once. About 2.5% of the sample is held by the ten biggest clonotypes. What was sequenced was axillary lymph node tissue. The receptors were sampled from a female donor with breast cancer. Some clones in this sample may be carry-over from other donors' samples.

Comment on this clonotype: A read error may be the cause here, since a much bigger clone is one base away. The chain recombines TRBV7-9 with TRBJ2-5; D is perhaps TRBD2 (6 bases). CDR1 is SEHNR and CDR2 is FQNEAQ in the germline V gene (reference sequence). This CDR3 region has 12 residues. CDR3 sequence (DNA): TGTGCCAGCAGCTCGGCTAGGGAGGCCCAGTGCTTC. This encodes CASSSAREAQCF.

The chain employs TRBV7-9 and TRBJ1-1; D unclear. Germline CDR1 reads SEHNR; CDR2 reads FQNEAQ (reference sequence). The CDR3 extends over 13 amino acids. Trimming shortened V by 4 bases and J by 10 bases, and 16 bases separated the two germline ends. The CDR3 spells CASSSTQSPGAFF. CDR3 DNA: TGTGCCAGCAGCTCGACACAATCTCCGGGAGCTTTCTTT.

As to this clonotype: This may be a read error: a much more frequent sequence differs by one nucleotide. J is TRBJ1-2 and V is TRBV6-5; TRBD1 agrees at 7 bases. CDR1 and CDR2 from the germline V gene are MNHEY and SVGAGI. The CDR3 has 14 residues. CDR3 sequence: CASRTHDRERGYAF. DNA of the CDR3: TGTGCCAGCAGGACTCACGACAGGGAGCGAGGCTACGCCTTC.

This clonotype was seen many times. The chain recombines TRBV18 with TRBJ2-3; TRBD2 matches 11 bases. The CDR3 runs to 16 residues. The germline V gene encodes CDR1 KGHSH and CDR2 LQKENI. V lost 2 bases, J lost 1 base, and 2 bases stayed unmatched. The CDR3 DNA sequence: TGTGCCAGCTCACCATTACTAGCGGGGGGCACAGATACGCAGTATTTT. It specifies CASSPLLAGGTDTQYF.

The chain carries TRBV20-1 and TRBJ1-1, with 7 nucleotides matching TRBD1. The CDR3 is 15 residues long. V dropped 5 bases and J dropped 1; count of bases not matched to a gene: 10. Germline CDR1 and CDR2: DFQATT and SNEGSKA (reference sequence). The CDR3 coding sequence is TGCAGTGCTTGGGACAGATCACTGCCGAACACTGAAGCTTTCTTT. It translates to CSAWDRSLPNTEAFF.

The chain is built from TRBV19 and TRBJ1-1; D is undetermined. The CDR3 runs 13 residues. Germline CDR1 and CDR2: LNHDA and SQIVND (reference sequence). The V and J ends lost 3 bases and 1 base respectively, with 6 bases between them. The CDR3 here is CASSITENTEAFF. The DNA of the CDR3 is TGTGCCAGTAGTATTACAGAGAACACTGAAGCTTTCTTT.

The gene calls are TRBV29-1 and TRBJ1-5; 11 positions agree with TRBD1. Germline V gene data show CDR1 as SQVTM and CDR2 as ANQGSEA. The CDR3 has 12 amino acids. V was clipped by 7 bases and J by 6 bases; unmatched bases: 2. For the CDR3, the DNA is TGCAGCGCCGGGACAGGGGGTCAGCCCCAGCATTTT. This gives the protein CSAGTGGQPQHF.

Ten or more counts support this clonotype. V gene TRBV30 combines with J gene TRBJ1-3; D is unclear. Trimming removed 0 bases from V and 3 bases from J, with 6 bases in between. This CDR3 has 13 amino acids. Germline V CDR1 and CDR2: GTSNPN, SVGIG (reference sequence). This chain's CDR3 is CAWSVGGGNTIYF. For the CDR3, the DNA is TGTGCCTGGAGTGTAGGAGGTGGAAACACCATATATTTT.

In its sample, this clonotype was seen many times. The V call is TRBV7-9, the J call TRBJ1-5; D is unclear. The CDR3 length is 13 residues. V lost 5 bases to trimming and J lost 3 bases, with 8 bases between them. Germline CDR1 is SEHNR and CDR2 is FQNEAQ (reference sequence). The CDR3 region is CASSGHNNQPQHF. CDR3 coding DNA: TGTGCCAGCAGCGGGCACAACAATCAGCCCCAGCATTTT. Full variable domain (missing parts from reference TRBV7-9 and TRBJ1-5): DTGVSQNPRHKITKRGQNVTFRCDPISEHNRLYWYRQTLGQGPEFLTYFQNEAQLEKSRLLSDRFSAERPKGSFSTLEIQRTEQGDSAMYLCASSGHNNQPQHFGDGTRLSIL.

This clonotype was observed a few times. The V call is TRBV9, the J call TRBJ2-3, with D hard to call. V was shortened by 0 bases and J by 0 bases, with 8 bases between the two germline ends. Germline V lookup: CDR1 SGDLS, CDR2 YYNGEE. The CDR3 is 15 amino acids. The CDR3 sequence: CASSVEIQSTDTQYF. Written as DNA, the CDR3 is TGTGCCAGCAGCGTAGAAATCCAGAGCACAGATACGCAGTATTTT.

This clonotype has a count of ten or more. The J gene is TRBJ2-5, the V gene TRBV7-2; D unclear. The CDR3 has 12 residues. Germline loops: CDR1 SGHTA, CDR2 FQGNSA. V was trimmed by 2 bases and J by 5 bases, leaving 6 bases between them. DNA for the CDR3: TGTGCCAGCAGCTTACAGTTGGAGACCCAGTACTTC. This gives the protein CASSLQLETQYF.

This clonotype occurred many times. The chain couples TRBV6-1 to TRBJ2-2, with 8 positions matching TRBD1. Germline V gene sequence: CDR1 MNHNS, CDR2 SASEGT. The J segment lost 3 bases and the V segment lost 4 bases, leaving 7 bases of the junction unmatched. The CDR3 extends over 16 amino acids. The DNA for the CDR3 is TGTGCCAGCAGTGGATGGGACAGGTCGGACACCGGGGAGCTGTTTTTT. As protein: CASSGWDRSDTGELFF.

This clonotype was detected ten times or more. This chain uses TRBV20-1 with TRBJ1-2; the D is unclear. Trimming removed 0 bases at V and 6 bases at J, with 11 bases between. CDR3 length equals 13 residues. CDR1 and CDR2 (germline): DFQATT, SNEGSKA (reference sequence). The CDR3 nucleotides read TGCAGTGCTAGAGACGGTCAGTTCGATGGCTACACCTTC. Translation gives CSARDGQFDGYTF.

Ten or more counts support this clonotype. V usage is TRBV19 and J usage is TRBJ1-2, with unresolved D. Trimming left V 5 bases short and J 0 bases short, with 16 bases between. This CDR3 region has 16 residues. Germline V gives CDR1 LNHDA, CDR2 SQIVND (reference sequence). CDR3 DNA sequence: TGTGCCAGTAGTGCCTGGCGTGGCACAGCTAACTATGGCTACACCTTC. It encodes CASSAWRGTANYGYTF.

The chain uses TRBV20-1 and TRBJ1-6; weak D call: TRBD1 (6 bases). Trimming removed 1 base from V and 6 bases from J, with 16 bases in between. CDR1 is DFQATT, CDR2 SNEGSKA, per germline (reference sequence). The CDR3 runs to 16 residues. The CDR3 reads CSARVGGGGVNSPLHF. CDR3 nucleotide sequence: TGCAGTGCTAGAGTAGGAGGGGGGGGGGTTAATTCACCCCTCCACTTT.

Concerning this clonotype itself: A much larger clonotype is one base distant, so this may be a read error. V is TRBV5-5 and J is TRBJ2-3, with D perhaps TRBD2 (5 bases). V was trimmed by 0 bases and J by 13 bases, leaving 15 bases between them. Looked up from germline, CDR1 is SGHKS and CDR2 is YYEKEE (reference sequence). The CDR3 has 13 residues. CDR3 bases: TGTGCCAGCAGCTTGGGTGTGGCGGGCGCCGAGTATTTT. Translating it yields CASSLGVAGAEYF.

This clonotype was counted a few times. A read error is possible here, since a much larger clone lies one base away. V is TRBV19 and J is TRBJ1-2; D call uncertain. The CDR3 extends over 18 amino acids. CDR1 and CDR2 from the germline V gene are LNHDA and SQIVND (reference sequence). The CDR3 spells CASSSPAPGGRTNYGSTF. Here the CDR3 DNA reads TGTGCCAGTAGTTCGCCCGCCCCCGGTGGGAGGACTAACTATGGCTCCACCTTC.

This clonotype was counted a few times. The chain uses TRBV28 and TRBJ1-1; possible D gene TRBD1, 5 bases. Germline V gene data show CDR1 as MDHEN and CDR2 as SYDVKM. The CDR3 runs 12 residues. Trimming shortened V by 7 bases and J by 7 bases, and 13 bases separated the two germline ends. CDR3 bases: TGTGCCAGCAAGGGCAGGGCGATTGAAGCTTTCTTT. Amino acids: CASKGRAIEAFF.

J is TRBJ2-3 and V is TRBV6-5, with 7 nucleotides matching TRBD1. Trimming cost V 6 bases and J 2 bases; bases outside gene matches: 8. CDR1 and CDR2 (germline): MNHEY, SVGAGI. This CDR3 has 15 amino acids. This chain's CDR3 is CASRETGINTDTQYF. Here the CDR3 DNA reads TGTGCCAGCAGGGAGACAGGGATTAACACAGATACGCAGTATTTT.

This clonotype was recorded at least ten times. This chain joins TRBV9 and TRBJ1-4, with 11 nucleotides matching TRBD1. After removal of 4 bases from V and 7 bases from J, the junction contained 6 bases not matched to a gene. This CDR3 spans 15 amino acids. Germline V gives CDR1 SGDLS, CDR2 YYNGEE. Written as DNA, the CDR3 is TGTGCCAGCAGCCCATCCGGGACAGGGGGTGAAAAACTGTTTTTT. As protein: CASSPSGTGGEKLFF.

This clonotype was seen at least ten times. The chain links TRBV5-1 to TRBJ2-7; the match to TRBD2 covers 9 bases. The germline V gene has CDR1 SGHRS and CDR2 YFSETQ. V lost 0 bases, J lost 2 bases, and 6 bases stayed unmatched. The CDR3 has 16 amino acids. The CDR3 is CASSLDSAGGAYEQYF. The CDR3 DNA is TGCGCCAGCAGCTTGGACTCAGCGGGGGGCGCCTACGAGCAGTACTTC.

This clonotype has ten or more counts. The CDR3 DNA sequence: TGTGCCAGCAAGTTGACAGGGGAGTATTCACCCCTCCACTTT. It codes for CASKLTGEYSPLHF. This chain uses TRBV6-2 or TRBV6-3 with TRBJ1-6; 8 bases fit TRBD1. V was pared by 7 bases and J by 8 bases, with 7 bases of the junction left unmatched. The CDR3 loop spans 14 amino acids. CDR1 MNHEY and CDR2 SVGEGT come from the germline V gene.

Details on this clonotype: This could be a read error, since a much larger clone is one nucleotide away. The CDR3 ends on some other residue instead of the conserved phenylalanine or tryptophan, so this is likely a read error. This sequence joins TRBV6-5 and TRBJ2-2; perhaps TRBD1 as D (5 bases). This CDR3 has 16 amino acids. Germline V gene lookup returns CDR1 MNHEY and CDR2 SVGAGI. CDR3 sequence: CASSHSMGPNTGELFL. The CDR3 DNA reads TGTGCCAGCAGTCACTCGATGGGGCCGAACACCGGGGAGCTGTTTTTA.

In its sample, this clonotype was seen many times. One end of the junction varies from germline; a read error may be responsible. This sequence joins TRBV6-6 and TRBJ2-7; the D call may be TRBD1 or TRBD2 (5 bases each). Germline CDR1 reads MNHNY; CDR2 reads SVGAGI (reference sequence). CDR3 size: 15 residues. The CDR3 nucleotides are TGTGCCAGCAGTCACTCGAGCCGGGGCGGGTACGAGCAGTACTTC. Residues: CASSHSSRGGYEQYF.

As to this clonotype: A read error may explain this, as a much larger clone is one base away. CDR3 coding DNA: TGTGCCAGCAGTCACACTGGGGGGTACGAGCAGTACTTC. As protein: CASSHTGGYEQYF. This chain uses TRBV6-5 with TRBJ2-7, with a weak D call TRBD2 (6 bases). The CDR3 is 13 residues long. CDR1 is MNHEY, CDR2 SVGAGI, per germline. V was trimmed by 5 bases and J by 4 bases, leaving 12 bases between them.

At least ten counts were recorded for this clonotype. This sequence joins TRBV20-1 and TRBJ1-2, with D maybe TRBD1 (5 bases). Germline assignment: CDR1 DFQATT and CDR2 SNEGSKA (reference sequence). The V end was cut by 8 bases, the J end by 1 base, with 17 bases between. The CDR3 is made up of 14 amino acids. The CDR3 DNA reads as TGCAGTCCTCTTCAGGGAGGAATTAACTATGGCTACACCTTC. Translation: CSPLQGGINYGYTF.

This clonotype appeared once. The chain couples TRBV10-3 to TRBJ1-2; the D gene is possibly TRBD1 (5 bases). The V gene's germline CDR1 is ENHRY and CDR2 SYGVKD. The CDR3 loop spans 14 amino acids. V was trimmed by 5 bases and J by 8 bases, leaving 18 bases between them. The CDR3 protein is CAISQGTSGGGYTF. DNA for the CDR3: TGTGCCATCAGTCAAGGGACTAGCGGGGGGGGCTACACCTTC.

This clonotype appeared many times. The CDR3: CASSVGDRPYNSPLHF. The CDR3 DNA reads TGTGCCAGCAGCGTAGGAGACAGGCCTTATAATTCACCCCTCCACTTT. The rearrangement links TRBV9 to TRBJ1-6, with a tentative D call TRBD1 (6 bases). V lost 0 bases to trimming and J lost 4 bases, with 11 bases between them. CDR3 length: 16 residues. Germline CDR1 is SGDLS and CDR2 is YYNGEE.

This clonotype was recorded at least ten times. The chain links TRBV11-3 to TRBJ2-5, with D hard to call. From germline, CDR1 is SGHNT and CDR2 YENEEA. The germline V and J ends were trimmed by 5 bases and 1 base, with 8 bases remaining between them. CDR3 length equals 13 residues. The CDR3 bases are TGTGCCAGCAGCAAAACCCTCCAAGAGACCCAGTACTTC. It encodes CASSKTLQETQYF.

This clonotype was counted ten times or more. CDR3 protein: CAIPTGDTSGNTIYF. The CDR3 DNA is TGTGCCATCCCGACAGGTGATACCTCTGGAAACACCATATATTTT. V usage is TRBV19 and J usage is TRBJ1-3; tentative D call: TRBD1 (6 bases). The CDR3 is 15 amino acids. Germline CDR1 and CDR2: LNHDA and SQIVND (reference sequence). With 10 bases removed from V and 0 bases from J, the gap between germline ends came to 16 bases.